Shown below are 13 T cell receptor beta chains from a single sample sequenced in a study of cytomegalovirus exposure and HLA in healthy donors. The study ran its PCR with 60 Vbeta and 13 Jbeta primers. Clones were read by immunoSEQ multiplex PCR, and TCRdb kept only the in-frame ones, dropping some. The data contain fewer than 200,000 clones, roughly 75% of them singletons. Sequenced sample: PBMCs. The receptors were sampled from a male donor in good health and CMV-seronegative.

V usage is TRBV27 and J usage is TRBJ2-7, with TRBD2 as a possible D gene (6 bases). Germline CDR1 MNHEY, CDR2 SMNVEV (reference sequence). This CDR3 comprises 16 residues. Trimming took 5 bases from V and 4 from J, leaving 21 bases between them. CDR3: CASSPLGTAGIYEQYF. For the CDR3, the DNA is TGTGCCAGCAGTCCCCTCGGGACCGCGGGGATTTACGAGCAGTACTTC.

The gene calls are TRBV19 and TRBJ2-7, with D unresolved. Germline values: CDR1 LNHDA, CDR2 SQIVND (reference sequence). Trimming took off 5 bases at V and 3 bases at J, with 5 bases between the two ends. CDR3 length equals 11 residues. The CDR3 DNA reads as TGTGCCAGTAGTTCTCTCTACGAGCAGTACTTC. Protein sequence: CASSSLYEQYF.

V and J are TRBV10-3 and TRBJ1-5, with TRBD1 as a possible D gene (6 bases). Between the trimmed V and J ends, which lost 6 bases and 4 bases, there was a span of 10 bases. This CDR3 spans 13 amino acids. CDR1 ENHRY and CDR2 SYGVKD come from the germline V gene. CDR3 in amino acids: CAIRAQGNQPQHF. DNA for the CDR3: TGTGCCATCAGGGCACAGGGAAATCAGCCCCAGCATTTT.

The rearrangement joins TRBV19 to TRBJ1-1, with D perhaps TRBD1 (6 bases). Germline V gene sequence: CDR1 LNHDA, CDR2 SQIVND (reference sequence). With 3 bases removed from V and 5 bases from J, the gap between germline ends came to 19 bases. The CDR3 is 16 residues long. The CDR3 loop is CASSIGGARGYTEAFF. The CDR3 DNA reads TGTGCCAGTAGTATCGGGGGGGCACGAGGTTATACTGAAGCTTTCTTT.

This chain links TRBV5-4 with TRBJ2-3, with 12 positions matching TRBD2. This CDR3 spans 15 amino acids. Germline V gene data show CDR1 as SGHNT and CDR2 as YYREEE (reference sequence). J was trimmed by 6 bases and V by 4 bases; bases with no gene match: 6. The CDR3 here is CASSRLAGEDDTQYF. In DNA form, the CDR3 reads TGTGCCAGCAGCCGACTAGCGGGAGAGGATGATACGCAGTATTTT. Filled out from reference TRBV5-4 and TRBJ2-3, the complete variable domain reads ETGVTQSPTHLIKTRGQQVTLRCSSQSGHNTVSWYQQALGQGPQFIFQYYREEENGRGNFPPRFSGLQFPNYSSELNVNALELDDSALYLCASSRLAGEDDTQYFGPGTRLTVL.

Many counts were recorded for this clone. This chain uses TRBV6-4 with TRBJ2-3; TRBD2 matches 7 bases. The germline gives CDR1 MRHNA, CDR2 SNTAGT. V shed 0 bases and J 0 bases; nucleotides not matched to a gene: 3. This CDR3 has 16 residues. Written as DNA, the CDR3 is TGTGCCAGCAGTGACTCGACGGGGGGTAGCACAGATACGCAGTATTTT. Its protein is CASSDSTGGSTDTQYF.

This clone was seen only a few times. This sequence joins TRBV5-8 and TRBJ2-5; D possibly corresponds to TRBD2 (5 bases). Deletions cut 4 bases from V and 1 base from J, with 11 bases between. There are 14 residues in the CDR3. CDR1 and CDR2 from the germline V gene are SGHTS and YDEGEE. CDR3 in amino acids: CASSRRGFQETQYF. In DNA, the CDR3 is TGTGCCAGCAGCCGGCGCGGGTTCCAAGAGACCCAGTACTTC.

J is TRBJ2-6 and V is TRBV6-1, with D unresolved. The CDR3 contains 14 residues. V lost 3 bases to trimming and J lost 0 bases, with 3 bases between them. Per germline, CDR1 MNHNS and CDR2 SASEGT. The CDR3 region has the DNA TGTGCCAGCAGTGACAACTCTGGGGCCAACGTCCTGACTTTC. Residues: CASSDNSGANVLTF.

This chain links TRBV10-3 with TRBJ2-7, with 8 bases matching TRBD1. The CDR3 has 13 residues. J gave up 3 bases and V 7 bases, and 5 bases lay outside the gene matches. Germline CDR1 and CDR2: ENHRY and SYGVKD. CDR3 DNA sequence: TGTGCCATCAAAACCACAGGGGGCTACGAGCAGTACTTC. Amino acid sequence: CAIKTTGGYEQYF.

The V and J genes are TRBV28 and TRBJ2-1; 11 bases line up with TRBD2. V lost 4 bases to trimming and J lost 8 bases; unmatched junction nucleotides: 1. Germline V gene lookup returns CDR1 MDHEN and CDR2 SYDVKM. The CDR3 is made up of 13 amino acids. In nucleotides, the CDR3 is TGTGCCAGCAGTTCGACTAGCGGGGATGAGCAGTTCTTC. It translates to CASSSTSGDEQFF.

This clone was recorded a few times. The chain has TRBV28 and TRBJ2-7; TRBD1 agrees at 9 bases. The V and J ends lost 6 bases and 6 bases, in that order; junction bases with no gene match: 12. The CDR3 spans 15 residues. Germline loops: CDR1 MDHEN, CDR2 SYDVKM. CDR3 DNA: TGTGCCAGCAGCCGAACCGGGACAGGGACGTCCGAGCAGTACTTC. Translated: CASSRTGTGTSEQYF.

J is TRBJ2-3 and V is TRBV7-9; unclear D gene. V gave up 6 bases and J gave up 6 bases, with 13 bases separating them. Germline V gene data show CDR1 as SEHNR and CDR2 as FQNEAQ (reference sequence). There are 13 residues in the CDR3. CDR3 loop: CASRADKMDTQYF. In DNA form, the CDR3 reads TGTGCCAGCAGGGCCGACAAGATGGATACGCAGTATTTT.

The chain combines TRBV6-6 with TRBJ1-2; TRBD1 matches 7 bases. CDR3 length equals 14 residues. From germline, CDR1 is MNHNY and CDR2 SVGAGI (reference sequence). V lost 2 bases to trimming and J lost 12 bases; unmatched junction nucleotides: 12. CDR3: CASSYVQGWSFDTF. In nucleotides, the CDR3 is TGTGCCAGCAGTTACGTACAGGGGTGGTCGTTCGACACCTTC.